This TCR beta chain was retrieved from a study of cytomegalovirus exposure and HLA in healthy donors. Study information: The approximately 610 first-cohort repertoires shared a platform with the 130 or so validation repertoires, as reported in a later analysis.

The CDR3 sequence is 14 residues long. Between the trimmed V and J ends, which lost 3 bases and 0 bases, there was a span of 8 bases. Germline V lookup: CDR1 SGHVS, CDR2 FQNEAQ. Whole-study findings and limits: In the 100 to 150 validation repertoires, approximately 93% of cluster scores exceeded 0, per a later analysis.

Data came from immunoSEQ multiplex PCR; TCRdb stores just in-frame clones and leaves some out. The sample has about 160,000 clones, approximately 80% seen once. The donors were members of the roughly 120-subject validation cohort (separate from the approximately 670-subject first cohort). A word on this clone: Its antigen is as yet unknown.

The genes are TRBV7-8 and TRBJ1-1; D might be TRBD1 (6 bases). The sample consisted of PBMCs. This sequence was found in a man aged 25 to 45 in good health and CMV-seropositive. Here the CDR3 reads CASSFYRVNTEAFF. In nucleotides, the CDR3 is TGTGCCAGCAGCTTTTACAGGGTGAACACTGAAGCTTTCTTT.